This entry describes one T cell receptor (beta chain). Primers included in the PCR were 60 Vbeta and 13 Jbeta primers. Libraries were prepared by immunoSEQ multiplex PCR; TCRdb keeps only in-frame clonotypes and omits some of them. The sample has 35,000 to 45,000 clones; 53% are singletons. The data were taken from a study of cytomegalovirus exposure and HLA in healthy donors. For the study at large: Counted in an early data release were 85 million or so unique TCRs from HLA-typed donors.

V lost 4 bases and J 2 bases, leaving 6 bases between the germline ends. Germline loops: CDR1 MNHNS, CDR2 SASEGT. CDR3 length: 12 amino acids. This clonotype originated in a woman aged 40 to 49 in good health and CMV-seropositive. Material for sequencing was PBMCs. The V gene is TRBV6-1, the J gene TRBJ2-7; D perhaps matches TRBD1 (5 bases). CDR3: CASSGGTYEQYF. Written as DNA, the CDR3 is TGTGCCAGCAGTGGGGGCACCTACGAGCAGTACTTC.